These 22 T cell receptor beta chains share one sample of origin, sequenced in a study of T-cell memory formation after mild COVID-19. TCRdb fed the 5' RACE reads into MiXCR, producing one record per CDR3 protein. The sample shows about 400,000 distinct CDR3 sequences, roughly 26% of them seen only once. The material sequenced was PBMCs or a T cell subset sorted from them (not recorded which). The receptors derive from an adult woman who had mild COVID-19 (a few samples of this study predate the infection). Cell type and time point are not known.

The chain has TRBV20-1 and TRBJ2-1, with a tentative D call TRBD2 (6 bases). Per germline, CDR1 DFQATT and CDR2 SNEGSKA (reference sequence). V lost 2 bases and J lost 6, with 8 bases in between. This CDR3 region has 12 residues. The CDR3 DNA reads as TGCAGTGCTAGAACTAGCTTCAATGAGCAGTTCTTC. Translating it yields CSARTSFNEQFF.

The chain employs TRBV7-3 and TRBJ1-1, with D possibly being TRBD1 (6 bases). This CDR3 spans 12 amino acids. Germline CDR1 SGHTA, CDR2 FQGTGA. V was pared by 6 bases and J by 6 bases, with 11 bases between. DNA of the CDR3: TGTGCCAGCAGTACCGGGGGGCCTGAAGCTTTCTTT. Amino acids: CASSTGGPEAFF.

This chain uses TRBV2 with TRBJ2-7; TRBD2 agrees at 11 bases. Looked up from germline, CDR1 is SNHLY and CDR2 is FYNNEI. The CDR3 consists of 15 residues. Losses at the gene ends were 5 bases for V and 4 bases for J; bases not matched to a gene: 7. CDR3: CASSSLAGGWYEQYF. The CDR3 nucleotides read TGTGCCAGCAGTTCCCTAGCGGGAGGTTGGTACGAGCAGTACTTC.

The chain carries TRBV6-1 and TRBJ1-5; D is unclear. Trimming took off 1 base at V and 4 bases at J, with 8 bases between the two ends. Germline values: CDR1 MNHNS, CDR2 SASEGT. The CDR3 is 14 amino acids. CDR3 protein: CASSEVATNQPQHF. DNA of the CDR3: TGTGCCAGCAGTGAAGTTGCAACAAATCAGCCCCAGCATTTT.

This clonotype was detected a few times. The chain recombines TRBV29-1 with TRBJ2-3; 8 positions match TRBD2. Per germline, CDR1 SQVTM and CDR2 ANQGSEA. The junction had 12 bases not matched to a gene; V was cut back by 7 bases and J by 0 bases. The CDR3 consists of 16 residues. CDR3: CSGSTAGALSTDTQYF. DNA of the CDR3: TGCAGCGGCTCAACAGCGGGGGCGTTAAGCACAGATACGCAGTATTTT.

The rearrangement uses TRBV23-1 and TRBJ2-3; D is undetermined. TRBV23-1 is an ORF, with its function uncertain. The CDR3 has 13 amino acids. The V end was cut by 6 bases, the J end by 0 bases, with 7 bases between. The CDR3 sequence: CASSRVSTDTQYF. The CDR3 DNA reads as TGCGCCAGCAGCCGAGTTAGCACAGATACGCAGTATTTT.

CDR3 in DNA: TGTGCCACCAGCAGAGAGCGGGGTGTATTAGGGGAGCTGTTTTTT. Translation gives CATSRERGVLGELFF. This sequence joins TRBV15 and TRBJ2-2, with a possible D match to TRBD2 (6 bases). The CDR3 is 15 amino acids. Germline CDR1 is LNHNV and CDR2 is YYDKDF (reference sequence). The ends were cut back, 0 bases at V and 8 bases at J, with 13 bases in the middle.

In its sample, this clonotype was seen a few times. The chain combines TRBV2 with TRBJ2-2; D unclear. The CDR3 spans 11 residues. Trimming took 3 bases from V and 6 from J, leaving 2 bases between them. Germline V gene sequence: CDR1 SNHLY, CDR2 FYNNEI. The CDR3 DNA sequence: TGTGCCAGCAGTGAGTCCGGGGAGCTGTTTTTT. Residues: CASSESGELFF.

CDR3 bases: TGCAGTGCTGGTTTTCGGGGAACAAACACCGGGGAGCTGTTTTTT. This encodes CSAGFRGTNTGELFF. V is TRBV20-1 and J is TRBJ2-2, with D tentatively TRBD2 (5 bases). The V gene lost 5 bases and the J gene lost 2 bases, with 15 bases spanning the gap. CDR3 length: 15 residues. The germline gives CDR1 DFQATT, CDR2 SNEGSKA (reference sequence).

This clonotype showed up just a few times. The J gene is TRBJ2-5, the V gene TRBV4-3, with D perhaps TRBD2 (5 bases). The length of the CDR3 is 15 residues. Trimming took off 4 bases at V and 2 bases at J, with 14 bases between the two ends. Germline V gene data show CDR1 as LGHNA and CDR2 as YSLEER. CDR3 DNA: TGCGCCAGCAGCCCCGGAGGACTCGTTCAAGAGACCCAGTACTTC. Protein: CASSPGGLVQETQYF.

V gene TRBV12-3 or TRBV12-4 combines with J gene TRBJ2-3; perhaps TRBD2 as D (6 bases). The CDR3 consists of 14 residues. Trimming cost V 6 bases and J 5 bases, with 15 bases left between them. CDR3 nucleotide sequence: TGTGCCAGCAGCTTGCCTTTGGGGGGAGATACGCAGTATTTT. The encoded protein is CASSLPLGGDTQYF.

A word on this clonotype: A much larger clone differs by one base, so this may be a read error. V usage is TRBV9 and J usage is TRBJ2-3, with D uncertain. The CDR3 sequence is 12 residues long. CDR1 and CDR2 from the germline V gene are SGDLS and YYNGEE. V lost 1 base to trimming and J lost 2 bases, with 2 bases between them. Here the CDR3 reads CASSVTTDTQYF. The CDR3 region has the DNA TGTGCCAGCAGCGTAACCACAGATACGCAGTATTTT.

This clonotype has just a few counts. The rearrangement uses TRBV20-1 and TRBJ2-2, with D unresolved. Germline V gives CDR1 DFQATT, CDR2 SNEGSKA (reference sequence). The CDR3 has 15 amino acids. Trimming pared 0 bases from V and 3 bases from J, leaving 11 bases between. The CDR3 sequence is CSARDPTQYTGELFF. Here the CDR3 DNA reads TGCAGTGCTAGAGATCCCACCCAGTACACCGGGGAGCTGTTTTTT.

This clonotype turned up a few times. The chain couples TRBV29-1 to TRBJ2-7, with D perhaps being TRBD1 or TRBD2 (5 bases each). V dropped 2 bases and J dropped 2 bases, with 19 bases sitting between them. The CDR3 runs to 16 residues. CDR1 is SQVTM and CDR2 is ANQGSEA in the germline V gene. The CDR3: CSVEWGLGKGTYEQYF. In DNA form, the CDR3 reads TGCAGCGTTGAATGGGGGTTGGGGAAGGGAACCTACGAGCAGTACTTC.

This clonotype was seen a handful of times. V gene TRBV12-3 or TRBV12-4 combines with J gene TRBJ1-4, with D perhaps matching TRBD1 (5 bases). The V and J ends lost 3 bases and 0 bases respectively, with 26 bases between them. The CDR3 length is 21 residues. For the CDR3, the DNA is TGTGCCAGCAGTTTCGGGCTGCCTACAGGATTGGTTTTTGCAACTAATGAAAAACTGTTTTTT. It yields the protein CASSFGLPTGLVFATNEKLFF.

V usage is TRBV7-9 and J usage is TRBJ1-5; 7 positions match TRBD1. The V gene's germline CDR1 is SEHNR and CDR2 FQNEAQ (reference sequence). The CDR3 contains 16 residues. V lost 4 bases to trimming and J lost 3 bases; unmatched junction nucleotides: 9. This chain's CDR3 is CASSYYRGRDNQPQHF. For the CDR3, the DNA is TGTGCCAGCAGCTACTACAGGGGCAGGGACAATCAGCCCCAGCATTTT. Full variable domain (remainder filled in from reference TRBV7-9 and TRBJ1-5): DTGVSQNPRHKITKRGQNVTFRCDPISEHNRLYWYRQTLGQGPEFLTYFQNEAQLEKSRLLSDRFSAERPKGSFSTLEIQRTEQGDSAMYLCASSYYRGRDNQPQHFGDGTRLSIL.

This chain uses TRBV6-2 or TRBV6-3 with TRBJ2-5; D gene uncertain. The V end was cut by 8 bases, the J end by 7 bases, with 5 bases between. CDR3 length: 9 residues. Germline V gives CDR1 MNHEY, CDR2 SVGEGT. This CDR3 reads CASLGTQYF. CDR3 bases: TGTGCCAGCTTAGGGACCCAGTACTTC.

This sequence joins TRBV30 and TRBJ2-7; a possible D gene is TRBD1 (6 bases). The CDR3 is 12 amino acids. Germline CDR1 GTSNPN, CDR2 SVGIG (reference sequence). Trimming took off 5 bases at V and 2 bases at J, with 10 bases between the two ends. Here the CDR3 DNA reads TGTGCCTGGGGGGGACAAACCTACGAGCAGTACTTC. This sequence encodes CAWGGQTYEQYF.

The chain employs TRBV5-1 and TRBJ2-3, with D possibly being TRBD2 (5 bases). Germline V gives CDR1 SGHRS, CDR2 YFSETQ. The CDR3 spans 16 residues. Trimming shortened V by 4 bases and J by 2 bases, and 17 bases separated the two germline ends. The chain's CDR3 is CASSTEPRGNTDTQYF. CDR3 nucleotides: TGCGCCAGCAGCACCGAGCCTCGGGGTAACACAGATACGCAGTATTTT. The full variable domain, in which reference TRBV5-1 and TRBJ2-3 provide the parts outside the CDR3, is KAGVTQTPRYLIKTRGQQVTLSCSPISGHRSVSWYQQTPGQGLQFLFEYFSETQRNKGNFPGRFSGRQFSNSRSEMNVSTLELGDSALYLCASSTEPRGNTDTQYFGPGTRLTVL.

The chain couples TRBV20-1 to TRBJ2-2; 9 nucleotides agree with TRBD1. The germline gives CDR1 DFQATT, CDR2 SNEGSKA (reference sequence). The CDR3 covers 16 residues. The V and J ends lost 0 bases and 2 bases, in that order; junction bases with no gene match: 4. CDR3 sequence reads: CSARDPGQGNTGELFF. CDR3 nucleotide sequence: TGCAGTGCTAGAGACCCGGGACAGGGTAACACCGGGGAGCTGTTTTTT.

A few counts support this clonotype. The chain couples TRBV24-1 to TRBJ1-5; unclear D gene. This CDR3 region has 14 residues. CDR1 KGHDR and CDR2 SFDVKD come from the germline V gene. The V end was cut by 5 bases, the J end by 1 base, with 8 bases between. In nucleotides, the CDR3 is TGTGCCACCAGTGGGGCAGCGAGCAATCAGCCCCAGCATTTT. It translates to CATSGAASNQPQHF.

A few counts support this clonotype. The V call is TRBV4-3, the J call TRBJ2-7; D is perhaps TRBD1 (6 bases). The length of the CDR3 is 14 residues. Germline CDR1 reads LGHNA; CDR2 reads YSLEER. Deletions cut 0 bases from V and 4 bases from J, with 10 bases between. The CDR3 nucleotides are TGCGCCAGCAGCCAAGATCTGGACAGATACGAGCAGTACTTC. Its protein product is CASSQDLDRYEQYF.